This T cell receptor beta chain is drawn from a study of T cells in AML relapse after transplant (dated by TCRdb to between 2018 and 2020). With regard to the full study: In this retrospective study, inhibitory receptor expression and TCR repertoires of bone marrow T cells were examined in patients given allogeneic HSCT for myeloid malignancy. Broader findings and caveats from the paper: Very few samples underpinned the TCR repertoire comparisons, and for unsorted bone marrow each group had only three individuals.

This clonotype is described as medium-sized (0.01 to 0.1%). Its antigen remains undetermined. Per-base qualities were not stored, and no clone one base away is much larger. Germline trimming: 0 bases from V, 7 bases from J; junction bases outside gene matches: 10. The CDR3 contains 17 residues, cysteine and phenylalanine counted. Of the read, only the CDR3 DNA is kept; its 51 bases are in frame from base 1. From the germline V gene, CDR1 is SGHRS and CDR2 is YFSETQ. Receptors were amplified or captured by PCR. Instead of multiplex PCR, a modified RACE PCR protocol was used to amplify TCR alpha and beta chains from RNA. Libraries were sequenced on an Illumina MiSeq, and raw reads were demultiplexed by sample-specific barcode combinations. On the study's bioinformatics: TCR clonotypes were identified from the sequencing reads using MiXCR software. TCRdb trimmed public reads at Q25 via fastp, called clones via MiXCR and kept in-frame beta chains. Each CDR3 protein gets just one entry, which takes the most common genes and DNA from the rows behind it. TCRdb assigned the V and J calls; the authors' analysis was not used. This sample comprises about 530 distinct CDR3 sequences, more than 9.5% of them detected only once. In total, the top ten clones hold roughly 51% of the sample.

The rearrangement combines TRBV5-1 with TRBJ2-5, with 12 middle bases fitting TRBD2. The sequencing used bone marrow, either the whole sample or a sorted T cell fraction (not recorded which), collected at relapse. This TCR was sampled from a human donor who had a stem cell transplant for acute myeloid leukemia. Following a transplant, some T lymphocytes may have been derived from the graft donor. The CDR3 corresponds to CASSLDGGLAGLGTQYF. The DNA sequence follows: TGCGCCAGCAGCTTGGACGGGGGACTAGCGGGCCTTGGGACCCAGTACTTC. Outside the CDR3, residues come from the reference TRBV5-1 and TRBJ2-5 proteins, so the full variable domain is: KAGVTQTPRYLIKTRGQQVTLSCSPISGHRSVSWYQQTPGQGLQFLFEYFSETQRNKGNFPGRFSGRQFSNSRSEMNVSTLELGDSALYLCASSLDGGLAGLGTQYFGPGTRLLVL.